This T cell receptor beta chain stems from a study of blood T cells in healthy people across ages. The overall study: In model experiments, template switching was able to capture about one barcoded beta molecule for every two T cells that were present. Study conclusions and caveats: Unknown donor CMV status possibly confounded expanded clonotype changes. Significant beta diversity loss was already apparent by age 40, declining roughly linearly.

Germline loops: CDR1 SQVTM, CDR2 ANQGSEA. Trimming at V came to 6 bases and at J to 8 bases, leaving 9 bases not matched to a gene. The CDR3 runs 13 residues. Primers used in a second PCR of about 6 to 11 cycles were a sample-barcoded 5' primer and a J-beta primer mix. Every cDNA molecule bore a tag from a template-switch adaptor containing 12 random nucleotides. From the 5' RACE reads, TCRdb called clonotypes with MiXCR, one entry per CDR3 protein. The sample has 1.5 million to 2 million distinct CDR3 sequences, roughly two fifths seen once. A note on this clonotype: Its antigen is not identified.

The TCR sequence derives from a human donor in good health. V is TRBV29-1 and J is TRBJ1-4; 7 bases match TRBD1. Sequenced input: blood. The CDR3 DNA is TGCAGCGTCACTGAGGGGGCAGCGGAAAAACTGTTTTTT. Translation: CSVTEGAAEKLFF. The full variable domain, with the rest looked up from reference TRBV29-1 and TRBJ1-4, is SAVISQKPSRDICQRGTSLTIQCQVDSQVTMMFWYRQQPGQSLTLIATANQGSEATYESGFVIDKFPISRPNLTFSTLTVSNMSPEDSSIYLCSVTEGAAEKLFFGSGTQLSVL.